The clone carrying this TCR beta chain was observed a handful of times. The entry originates in a study of CD8+ T cells in alopecia areata. RNA, once extracted, was reverse transcribed into cDNA for use as the sequencing template. Repertoires were generated with immunoSEQ multiplex PCR, while TCRdb's copy carries only in-frame clones and drops some. The repertoire holds 60,000 to 90,000 clones, with roughly 70% as singletons. Trimming left V 9 bases short and J 3 bases short, with 9 bases between. The CDR3 loop spans 12 amino acids. Germline V gene sequence: CDR1 LNHDA, CDR2 SQIVND (reference sequence). The treatment denotes: oral pan-JAK inhibitor, 5-10 mg twice daily.

The chain couples TRBV19 to TRBJ2-4, with a tentative D call TRBD1 (5 bases). Sequencing used CD8+ T cells sorted from blood, obtained at week 24, from a patient treated with tofacitinib. This clonotype originated in a human donor with alopecia areata. The CDR3 sequence: CASGQNKNIQYF. The CDR3, as DNA: TGTGCCAGCGGACAAAACAAAAACATTCAGTACTTC.